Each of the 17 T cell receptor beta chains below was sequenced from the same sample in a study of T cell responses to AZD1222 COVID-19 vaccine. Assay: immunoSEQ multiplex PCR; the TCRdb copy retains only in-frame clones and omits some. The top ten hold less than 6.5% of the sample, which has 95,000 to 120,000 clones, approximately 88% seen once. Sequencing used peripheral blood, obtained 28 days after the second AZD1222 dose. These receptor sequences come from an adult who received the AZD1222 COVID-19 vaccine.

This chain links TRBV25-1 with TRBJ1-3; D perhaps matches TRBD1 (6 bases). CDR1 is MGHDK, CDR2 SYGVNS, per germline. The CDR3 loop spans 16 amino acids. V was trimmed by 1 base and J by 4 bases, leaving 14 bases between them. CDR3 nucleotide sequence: TGTGCCAGCAGTGAATCGGGGGGGCCAGGCGGAAACACCATATATTTT. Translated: CASSESGGPGGNTIYF.

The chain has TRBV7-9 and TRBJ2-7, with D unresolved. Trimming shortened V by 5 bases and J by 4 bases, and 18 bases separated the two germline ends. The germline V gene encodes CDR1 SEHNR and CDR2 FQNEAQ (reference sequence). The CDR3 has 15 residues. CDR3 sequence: CASSPLLGKGYEQYF. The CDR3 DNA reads TGTGCCAGCAGCCCCCTATTGGGGAAAGGGTACGAGCAGTACTTC.

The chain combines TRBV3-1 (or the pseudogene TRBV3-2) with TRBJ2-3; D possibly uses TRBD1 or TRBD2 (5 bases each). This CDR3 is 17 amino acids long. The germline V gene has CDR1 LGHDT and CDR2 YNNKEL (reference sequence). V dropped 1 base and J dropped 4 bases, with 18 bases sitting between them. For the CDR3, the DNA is TGTGCCAGCAGCCAAGGACGTCCCGGGGACCCGCCAGATACGCAGTATTTT. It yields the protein CASSQGRPGDPPDTQYF.

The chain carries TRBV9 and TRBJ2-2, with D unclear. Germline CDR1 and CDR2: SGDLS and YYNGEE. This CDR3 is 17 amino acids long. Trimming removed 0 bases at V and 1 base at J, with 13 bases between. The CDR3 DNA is TGTGCCAGCAGCGTAGCATGGGGTACCCTGAACACCGGGGAGCTGTTTTTT. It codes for CASSVAWGTLNTGELFF.

This CDR3 reads CASSLEGVNYGYTF. In DNA, the CDR3 is TGCGCCAGCAGCTTGGAGGGGGTTAACTATGGCTACACCTTC. The genes are TRBV5-1 and TRBJ1-2; D perhaps matches TRBD1 (6 bases). The CDR3 has 14 amino acids. Between the trimmed V and J ends, which lost 0 bases and 1 base, there was a span of 7 bases. In germline, CDR1 is SGHRS, CDR2 YFSETQ.

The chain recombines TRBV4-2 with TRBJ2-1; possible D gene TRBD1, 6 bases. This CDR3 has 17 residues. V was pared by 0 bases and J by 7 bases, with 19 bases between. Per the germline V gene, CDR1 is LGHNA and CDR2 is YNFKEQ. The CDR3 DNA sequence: TGTGCCAGCAGCCAAGATGATGGTGCAGGGGTTTGGAATGAGCAGTTCTTC. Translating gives CASSQDDGAGVWNEQFF.

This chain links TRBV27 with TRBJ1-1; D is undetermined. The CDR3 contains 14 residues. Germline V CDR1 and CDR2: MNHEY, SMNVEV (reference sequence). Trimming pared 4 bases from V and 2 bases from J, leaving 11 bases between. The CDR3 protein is CASSSRLTNTEAFF. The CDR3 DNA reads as TGTGCCAGCAGTTCCCGCCTGACCAACACTGAAGCTTTCTTT.

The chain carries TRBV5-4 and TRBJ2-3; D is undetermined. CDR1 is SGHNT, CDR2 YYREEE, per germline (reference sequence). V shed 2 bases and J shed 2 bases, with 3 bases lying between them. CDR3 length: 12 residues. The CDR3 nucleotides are TGTGCCAGCAGCTTTTACACAGATACGCAGTATTTT. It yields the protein CASSFYTDTQYF.

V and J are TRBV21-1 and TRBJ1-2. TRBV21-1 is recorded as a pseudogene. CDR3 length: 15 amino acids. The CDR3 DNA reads TGTGCCACCTCGTGGGAGGGGCCCCCCTTGGGAGGCTACACCTTC. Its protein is CATSWEGPPLGGYTF.

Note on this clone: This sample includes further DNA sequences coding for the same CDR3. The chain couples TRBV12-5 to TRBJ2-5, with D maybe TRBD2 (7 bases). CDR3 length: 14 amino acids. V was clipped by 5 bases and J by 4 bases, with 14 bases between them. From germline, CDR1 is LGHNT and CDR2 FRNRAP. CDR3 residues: CASGLGGLGETQYF. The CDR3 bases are TGTGCTAGTGGTCTCGGGGGGCTAGGAGAGACCCAGTACTTC. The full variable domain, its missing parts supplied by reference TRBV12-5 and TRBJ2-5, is DARVTQTPRHKVTEMGQEVTMRCQPILGHNTVFWYRQTMMQGLELLAYFRNRAPLDDSGMPKDRFSAEMPDATLATLKIQPSEPRDSAVYFCASGLGGLGETQYFGPGTRLLVL.

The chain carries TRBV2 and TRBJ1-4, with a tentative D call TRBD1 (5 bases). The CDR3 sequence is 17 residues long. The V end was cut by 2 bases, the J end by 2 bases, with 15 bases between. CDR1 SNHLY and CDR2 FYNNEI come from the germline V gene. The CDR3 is CASSESYPGGTNEKLFF. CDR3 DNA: TGTGCCAGCAGTGAATCTTACCCGGGGGGGACTAATGAAAAACTGTTTTTT.

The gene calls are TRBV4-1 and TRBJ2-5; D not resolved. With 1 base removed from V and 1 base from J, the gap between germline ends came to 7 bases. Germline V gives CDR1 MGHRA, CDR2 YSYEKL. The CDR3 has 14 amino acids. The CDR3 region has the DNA TGCGCCAGCAGCCAAGTTTTGGGCCAAGAGACCCAGTACTTC. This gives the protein CASSQVLGQETQYF.

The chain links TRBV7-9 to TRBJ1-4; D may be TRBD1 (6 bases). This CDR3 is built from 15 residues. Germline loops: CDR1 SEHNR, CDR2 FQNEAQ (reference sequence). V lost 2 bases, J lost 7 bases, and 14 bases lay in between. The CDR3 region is CASSLLGQGSEKLFF. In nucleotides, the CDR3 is TGTGCCAGCAGCTTATTGGGTCAGGGGAGTGAAAAACTGTTTTTT.

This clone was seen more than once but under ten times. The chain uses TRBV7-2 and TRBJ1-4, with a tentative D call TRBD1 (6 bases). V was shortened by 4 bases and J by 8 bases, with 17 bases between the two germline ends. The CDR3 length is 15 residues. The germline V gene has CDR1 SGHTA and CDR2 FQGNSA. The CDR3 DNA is TGTGCCAGCAGCTCAACCGGGACAAGAGGGGAAAAACTGTTTTTT. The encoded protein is CASSSTGTRGEKLFF.

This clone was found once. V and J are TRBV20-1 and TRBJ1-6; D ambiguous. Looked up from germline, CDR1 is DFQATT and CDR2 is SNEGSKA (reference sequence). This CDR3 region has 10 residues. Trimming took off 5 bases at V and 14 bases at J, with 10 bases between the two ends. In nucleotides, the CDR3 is TGCAGTGCTTCACTCACCTCCCTCCACTTT. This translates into CSASLTSLHF.

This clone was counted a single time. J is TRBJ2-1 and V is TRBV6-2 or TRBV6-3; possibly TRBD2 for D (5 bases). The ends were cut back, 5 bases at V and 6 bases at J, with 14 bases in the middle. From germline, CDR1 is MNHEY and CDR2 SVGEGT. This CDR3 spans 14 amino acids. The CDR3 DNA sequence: TGTGCCAGCAGTACCCCTGGGGAGCTCAATGAGCAGTTCTTC. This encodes CASSTPGELNEQFF.

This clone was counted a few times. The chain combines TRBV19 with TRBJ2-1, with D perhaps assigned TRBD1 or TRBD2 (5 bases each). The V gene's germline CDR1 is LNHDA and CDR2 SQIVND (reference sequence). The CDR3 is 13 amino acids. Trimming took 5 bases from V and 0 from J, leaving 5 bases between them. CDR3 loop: CASSGGSYNEQFF. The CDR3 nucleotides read TGTGCCAGTAGTGGGGGCTCCTACAATGAGCAGTTCTTC.